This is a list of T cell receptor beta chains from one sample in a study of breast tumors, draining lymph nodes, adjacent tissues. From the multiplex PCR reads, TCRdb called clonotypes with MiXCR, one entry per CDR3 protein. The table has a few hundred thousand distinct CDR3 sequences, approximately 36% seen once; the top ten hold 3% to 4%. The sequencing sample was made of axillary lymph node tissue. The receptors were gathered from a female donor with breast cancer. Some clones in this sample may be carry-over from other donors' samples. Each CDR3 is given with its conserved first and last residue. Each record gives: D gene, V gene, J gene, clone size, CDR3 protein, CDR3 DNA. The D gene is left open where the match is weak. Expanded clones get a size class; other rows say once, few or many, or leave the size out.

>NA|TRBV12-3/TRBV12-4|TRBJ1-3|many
CASSFTGIWNTIYF
TGTGCCAGCAGTTTTACAGGGATTTGGAACACCATATATTTT
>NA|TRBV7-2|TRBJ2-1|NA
CASRVHQEQFF
TGTGCCAGCCGAGTTCATCAGGAGCAGTTCTTC
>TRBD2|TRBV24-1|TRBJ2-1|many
CATSDFGTSGRGSYNEQFF
TGTGCCACCAGTGATTTCGGGACTAGCGGGAGGGGCTCCTACAATGAGCAGTTCTTC
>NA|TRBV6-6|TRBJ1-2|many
CASSYVAAGYGYTF
TGTGCCAGCAGTTATGTGGCGGCGGGCTATGGCTACACCTTC
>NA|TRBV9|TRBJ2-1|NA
CASSVDGGPNEQFF
TGTGCCAGCAGCGTAGATGGGGGACCCAATGAGCAGTTCTTC
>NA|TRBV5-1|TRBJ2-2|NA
CASGLPGNTGGLFF
TGCGCCAGTGGGCTCCCGGGGAACACCGGGGGGCTGTTTTTT
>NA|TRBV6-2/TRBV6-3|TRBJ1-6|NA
CAGLTPRGYNSPLHF
TGTGCCGGCCTTACCCCCAGGGGCTATAATTCACCCCTCCACTTT
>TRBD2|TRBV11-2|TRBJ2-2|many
CASSLVGGFTGELFF
TGTGCCAGCAGCTTAGTCGGGGGGTTCACCGGGGAGCTGTTTTTT
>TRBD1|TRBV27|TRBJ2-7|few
CASSWIAGGYEQYF
TGTGCCAGCAGTTGGATAGCAGGGGGCTACGAGCAGTACTTC
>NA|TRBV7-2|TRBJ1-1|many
CASSLTRNTEAFF
TGTGCCAGCAGCTTGACACGGAACACTGAAGCTTTCTTT
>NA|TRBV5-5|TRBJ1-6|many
CASSLEVLQNSPLHF
TGTGCCAGCAGCTTGGAGGTTCTCCAAAATTCACCCCTCCACTTT
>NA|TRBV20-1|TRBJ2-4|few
CSAIRKNIQYF
TGCAGTGCTATCAGGAAAAACATTCAGTACTTC
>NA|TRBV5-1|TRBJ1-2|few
CASSLEGSSGNTF
TGCGCCAGCAGCTTGGAGGGGAGCTCTGGAAACACCTTC
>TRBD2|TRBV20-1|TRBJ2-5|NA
CSARVRGERGTQYF
TGCAGTGCTAGAGTTCGGGGGGAGCGGGGGACCCAGTACTTC
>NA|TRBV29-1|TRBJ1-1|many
CSVVGRSGRGVVGSTEAFF
TGCAGCGTTGTTGGTCGGTCAGGGAGGGGTGTGGTCGGAAGCACTGAAGCTTTCTTT
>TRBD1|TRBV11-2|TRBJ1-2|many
CASSLEGQGREGYTF
TGTGCCAGCAGCTTAGAAGGACAGGGGAGAGAGGGCTACACCTTC
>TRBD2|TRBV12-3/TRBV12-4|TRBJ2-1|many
CASSLSPTSGKYNEQFF
TGTGCCAGCAGTTTATCTCCGACTAGCGGGAAATACAATGAGCAGTTCTTC